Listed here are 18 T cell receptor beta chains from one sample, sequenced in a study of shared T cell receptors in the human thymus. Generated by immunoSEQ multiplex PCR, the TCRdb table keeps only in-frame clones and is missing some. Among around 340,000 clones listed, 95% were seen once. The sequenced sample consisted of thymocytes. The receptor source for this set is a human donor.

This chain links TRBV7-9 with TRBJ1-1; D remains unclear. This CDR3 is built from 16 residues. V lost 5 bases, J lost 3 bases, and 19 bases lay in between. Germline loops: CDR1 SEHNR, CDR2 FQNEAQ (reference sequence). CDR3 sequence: CASSPSLEGTDTEAFF. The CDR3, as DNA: TGTGCCAGCAGCCCAAGCCTGGAGGGTACGGACACTGAAGCTTTCTTT.

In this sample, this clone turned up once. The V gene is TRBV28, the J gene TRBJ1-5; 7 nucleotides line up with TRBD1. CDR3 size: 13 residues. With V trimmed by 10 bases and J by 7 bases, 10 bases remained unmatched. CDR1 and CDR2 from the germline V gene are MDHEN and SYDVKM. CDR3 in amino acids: CATETGEGQPQHF. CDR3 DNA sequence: TGTGCCACAGAAACAGGGGAAGGGCAGCCCCAGCATTTT.

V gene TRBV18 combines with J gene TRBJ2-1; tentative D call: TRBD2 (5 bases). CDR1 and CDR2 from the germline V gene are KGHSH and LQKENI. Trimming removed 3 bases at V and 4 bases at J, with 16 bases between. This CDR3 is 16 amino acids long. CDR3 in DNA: TGTGCCAGCTCACCTCGGGGAGCGGTCCCTTACAATGAGCAGTTCTTC. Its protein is CASSPRGAVPYNEQFF.

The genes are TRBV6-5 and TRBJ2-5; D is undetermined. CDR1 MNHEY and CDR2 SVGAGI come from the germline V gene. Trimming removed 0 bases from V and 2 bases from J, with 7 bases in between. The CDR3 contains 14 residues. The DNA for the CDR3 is TGTGCCAGCAGTTACTCGAAGGGACAAGAGACCCAGTACTTC. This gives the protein CASSYSKGQETQYF.

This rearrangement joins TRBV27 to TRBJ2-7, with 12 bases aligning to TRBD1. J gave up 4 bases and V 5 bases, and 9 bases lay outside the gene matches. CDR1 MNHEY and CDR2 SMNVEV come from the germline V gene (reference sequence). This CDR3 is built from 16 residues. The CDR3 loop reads CASSDSGQGAKYEQYF. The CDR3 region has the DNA TGTGCCAGCAGTGACTCGGGACAGGGGGCGAAATACGAGCAGTACTTC.

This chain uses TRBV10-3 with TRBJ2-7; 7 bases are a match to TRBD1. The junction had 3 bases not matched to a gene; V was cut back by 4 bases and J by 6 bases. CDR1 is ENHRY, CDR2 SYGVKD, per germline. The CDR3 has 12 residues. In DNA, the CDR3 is TGTGCCATCAGTGGAGCAGGGGGCGAGCAGTACTTC. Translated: CAISGAGGEQYF.

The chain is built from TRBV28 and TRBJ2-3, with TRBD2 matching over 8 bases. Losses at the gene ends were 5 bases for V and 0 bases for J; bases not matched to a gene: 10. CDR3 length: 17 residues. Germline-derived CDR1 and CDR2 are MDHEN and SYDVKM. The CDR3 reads CASSIAKREPSTDTQYF. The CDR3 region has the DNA TGTGCCAGCAGTATCGCCAAGCGGGAGCCAAGCACAGATACGCAGTATTTT.

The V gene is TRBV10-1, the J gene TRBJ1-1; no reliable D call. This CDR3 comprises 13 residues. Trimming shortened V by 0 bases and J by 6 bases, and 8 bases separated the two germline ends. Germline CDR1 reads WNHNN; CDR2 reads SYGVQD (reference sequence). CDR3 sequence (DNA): TGCGCCAGCAGTGAGTCGGGCGGAGCTGAAGCTTTCTTT. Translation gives CASSESGGAEAFF.

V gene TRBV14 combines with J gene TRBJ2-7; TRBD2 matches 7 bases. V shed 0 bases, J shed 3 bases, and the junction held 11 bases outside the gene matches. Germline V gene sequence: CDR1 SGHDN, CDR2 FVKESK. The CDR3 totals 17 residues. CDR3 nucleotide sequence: TGTGCCAGCAGCCAAGATGGGCCTAGCGGAGGGCACTACGAGCAGTACTTC. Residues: CASSQDGPSGGHYEQYF.

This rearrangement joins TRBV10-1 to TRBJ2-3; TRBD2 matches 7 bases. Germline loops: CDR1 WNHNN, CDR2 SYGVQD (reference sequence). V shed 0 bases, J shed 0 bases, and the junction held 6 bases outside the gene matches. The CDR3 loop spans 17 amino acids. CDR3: CASSESSGVNSTDTQYF. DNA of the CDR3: TGCGCCAGCAGTGAGTCGAGCGGGGTGAATAGCACAGATACGCAGTATTTT.

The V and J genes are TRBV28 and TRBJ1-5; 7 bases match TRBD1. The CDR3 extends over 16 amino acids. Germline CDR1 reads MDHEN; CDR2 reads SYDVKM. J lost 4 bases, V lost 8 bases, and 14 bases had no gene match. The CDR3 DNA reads TGTGCCAGCGTTCAGCCCCGACAGGGCCCGAATCAGCCCCAGCATTTT. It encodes CASVQPRQGPNQPQHF.

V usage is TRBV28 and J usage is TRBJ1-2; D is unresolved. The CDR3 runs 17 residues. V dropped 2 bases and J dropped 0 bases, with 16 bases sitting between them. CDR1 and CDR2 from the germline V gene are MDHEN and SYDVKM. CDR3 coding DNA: TGTGCCAGCAGTTTAGGAAGCCTCACCCGAGCTAACTATGGCTACACCTTC. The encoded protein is CASSLGSLTRANYGYTF.

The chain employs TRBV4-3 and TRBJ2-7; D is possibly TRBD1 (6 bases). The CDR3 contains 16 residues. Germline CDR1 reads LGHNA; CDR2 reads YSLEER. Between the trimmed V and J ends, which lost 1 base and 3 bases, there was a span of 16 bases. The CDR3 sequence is CASSQVYQGIHYEQYF. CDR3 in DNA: TGCGCCAGCAGCCAAGTATATCAGGGGATCCACTACGAGCAGTACTTC.

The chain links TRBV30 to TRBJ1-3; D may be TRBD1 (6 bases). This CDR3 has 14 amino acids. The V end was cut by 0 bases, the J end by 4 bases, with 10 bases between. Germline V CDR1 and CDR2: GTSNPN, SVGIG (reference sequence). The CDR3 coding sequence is TGTGCCTGGAGTGTACAGGGCTTAGGAAACACCATATATTTT. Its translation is CAWSVQGLGNTIYF.

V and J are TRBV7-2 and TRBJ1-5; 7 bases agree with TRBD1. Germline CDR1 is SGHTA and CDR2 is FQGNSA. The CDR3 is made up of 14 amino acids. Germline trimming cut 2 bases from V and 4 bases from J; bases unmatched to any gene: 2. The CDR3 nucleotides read TGTGCCAGCAGCTTATCACAGGGGAATCAGCCCCAGCATTTT. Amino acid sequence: CASSLSQGNQPQHF.

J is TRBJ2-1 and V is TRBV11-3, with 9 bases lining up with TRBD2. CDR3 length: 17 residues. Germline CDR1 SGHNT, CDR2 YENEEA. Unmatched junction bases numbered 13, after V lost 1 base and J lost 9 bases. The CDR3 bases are TGTGCCAGCAGCTTAGTTCACTGGCGGGAGGGCCGCAGTGAGCAGTTCTTC. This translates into CASSLVHWREGRSEQFF.

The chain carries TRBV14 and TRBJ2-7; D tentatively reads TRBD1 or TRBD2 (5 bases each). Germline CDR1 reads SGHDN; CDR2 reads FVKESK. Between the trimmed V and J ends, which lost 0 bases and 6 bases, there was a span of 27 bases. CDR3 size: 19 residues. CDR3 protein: CASSQEEDPGTTNVCEQYF. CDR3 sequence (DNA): TGTGCCAGCAGCCAAGAGGAGGACCCCGGGACCACCAACGTGTGCGAGCAGTACTTC.

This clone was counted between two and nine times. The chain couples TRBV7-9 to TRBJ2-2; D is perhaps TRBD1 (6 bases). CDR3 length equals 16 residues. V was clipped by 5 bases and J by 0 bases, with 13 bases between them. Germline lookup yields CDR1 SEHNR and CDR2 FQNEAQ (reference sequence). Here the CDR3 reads CASSPRDTSNTGELFF. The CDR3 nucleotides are TGTGCCAGCAGCCCTCGGGACACATCGAACACCGGGGAGCTGTTTTTT.